This T cell receptor (beta chain) was profiled in a study of blood T cells in healthy people across ages. Combining a sample-barcoded 5' primer with a J-beta primer mix, a second PCR ran for 7 to 11 cycles. MiXCR, applied by TCRdb to the 5' RACE reads, yields one record per CDR3 protein. The data contain 850,000 to 1,000,000 distinct CDR3 sequences, around 49% of them singletons. V shed 6 bases and J shed 0 bases, with 19 bases lying between them. The germline CDR1 and CDR2 sequences are SGHVS and FQNEAQ. The CDR3 sequence is 17 residues long. As for this clonotype: The antigen is not known.

Donors ranged from roughly 6 to 100 years old and were healthy Caucasians in Russia. Study results and limitations: It was not possible, with unsorted PBMCs, to conclusively compare naive and antigen-experienced cells.

The clonotype originates from a man aged 30 to 45 in good health. The chain links TRBV7-8 to TRBJ2-3; D might be TRBD2 (5 bases). Sequences were obtained from blood. The CDR3 spells CASRTRASSASTDTQYF. The CDR3 DNA reads as TGTGCCAGCAGGACCCGGGCGAGTAGCGCGAGCACAGATACGCAGTATTTT.